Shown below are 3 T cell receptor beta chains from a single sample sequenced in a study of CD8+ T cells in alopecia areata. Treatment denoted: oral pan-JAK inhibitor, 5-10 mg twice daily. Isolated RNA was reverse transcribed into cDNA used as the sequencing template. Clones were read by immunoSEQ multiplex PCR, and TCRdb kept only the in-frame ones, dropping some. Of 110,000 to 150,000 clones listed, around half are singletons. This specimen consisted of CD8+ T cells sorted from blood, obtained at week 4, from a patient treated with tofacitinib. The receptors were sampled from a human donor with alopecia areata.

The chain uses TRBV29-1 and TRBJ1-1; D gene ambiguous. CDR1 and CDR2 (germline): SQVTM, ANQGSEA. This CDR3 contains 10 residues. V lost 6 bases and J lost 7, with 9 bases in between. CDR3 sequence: CSVAPYEAFF. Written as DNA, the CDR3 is TGCAGCGTGGCTCCATATGAAGCTTTCTTT.

The CDR3 bases are TGCAGCGTCTCCAACAGGGGTGATACCGGGGAGCTGTTTTTT. It specifies CSVSNRGDTGELFF. J is TRBJ2-2 and V is TRBV29-1, with 7 bases lining up with TRBD1. V lost 6 bases, J lost 5 bases, and 9 bases stayed unmatched. Germline V CDR1 and CDR2: SQVTM, ANQGSEA. The CDR3 is 14 residues long.

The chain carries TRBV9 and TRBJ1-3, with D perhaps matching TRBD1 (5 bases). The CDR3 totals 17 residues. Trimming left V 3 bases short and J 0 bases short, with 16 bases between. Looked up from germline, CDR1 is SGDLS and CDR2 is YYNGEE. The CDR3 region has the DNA TGTGCCAGCAGCGAGGGGAACGCCGAAGGCTCTGGAAACACCATATATTTT. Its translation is CASSEGNAEGSGNTIYF. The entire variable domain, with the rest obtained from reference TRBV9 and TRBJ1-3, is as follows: DSGVTQTPKHLITATGQRVTLRCSPRSGDLSVYWYQQSLDQGLQFLIQYYNGEERAKGNILERFSAQQFPDLHSELNLSSLELGDSALYFCASSEGNAEGSGNTIYFGEGSWLTVV.